This TCR beta chain was obtained from a study of cytomegalovirus exposure and HLA in healthy donors. TCRdb's table, derived via immunoSEQ multiplex PCR, lists solely in-frame clones and lacks some. The table has over 250,000 clones, around 85% seen once; the top ten hold 1%. The V end was cut by 5 bases, the J end by 11 bases, with 12 bases between. CDR3 length: 11 amino acids. From germline, CDR1 is MDHEN and CDR2 SYDVKM. The genes are TRBV28 and TRBJ1-1, with D unclear. The sequence derives from a young woman in good health and CMV-seronegative. Sequenced: PBMCs. The chain's CDR3 is CASSLQRQAFF. The CDR3 DNA follows: TGTGCCAGCAGTCTACAGCGGCAGGCTTTCTTT.